Below, one T cell receptor beta chain is given with its context. What it binds is unknown. The data derive from a study of T-cell reconstitution after alpha-beta-depleted transplantation in children. The library targeted TCRbeta and was prepared with unique molecular identifiers. TCRdb called the PCR reads again in MiXCR, with one record for every CDR3 protein. The sample lists 200,000 to 250,000 distinct CDR3 sequences, around 7.7% occurring once. The CDR3 covers 14 residues. V trimming: 7 bases; J trimming: 1 base; junction bases outside the gene matches: 6. Study-wide points: Several hundred expanded graft clones reportedly supplied alpha-beta T cells about two months after transplant. T-cell numbers and diversity, one year after transplant, stemmed largely from T cells that were newly produced. Day-60 TCRbeta diversity that was high in some patients was derived from surviving recipient T cells and thymic progenitors.

The clonotype comes from a male patient between 2 and 10 years old who had a stem cell transplant for acute myeloid leukemia, so the T cells may come from the graft donor. This chain uses TRBV12-3 or TRBV12-4 with TRBJ2-7, with 8 bases lining up with TRBD1. Source: PBMCs, mostly from graft donor cells, taken 360 days after TCRalphabeta/CD19-depleted stem cell transplant. The CDR3 reads CASTRDRISYEQYF. For the CDR3, the DNA is TGTGCCAGCACCCGGGACAGGATTTCCTACGAGCAGTACTTC.